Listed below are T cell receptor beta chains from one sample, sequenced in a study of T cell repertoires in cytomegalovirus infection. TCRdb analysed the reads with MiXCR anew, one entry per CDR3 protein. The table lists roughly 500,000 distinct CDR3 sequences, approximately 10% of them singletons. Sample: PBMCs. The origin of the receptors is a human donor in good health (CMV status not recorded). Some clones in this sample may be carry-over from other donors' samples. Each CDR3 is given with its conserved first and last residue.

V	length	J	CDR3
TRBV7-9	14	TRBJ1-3	CASSLDFSGNTIYF
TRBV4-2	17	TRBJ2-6	CASSQDDGSSGANVLTF
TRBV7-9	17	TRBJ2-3	CASSLTARPLFTDTQYF
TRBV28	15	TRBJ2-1	CASSLLAGGQNEQFF
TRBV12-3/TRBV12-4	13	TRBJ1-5	CASSRDTDQPQHF
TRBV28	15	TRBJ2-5	CASSSLSASQETQYF
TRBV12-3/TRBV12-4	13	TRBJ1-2	CASSLALSSGYTF
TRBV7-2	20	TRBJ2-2	CASSLAPGLAGGINTGELFF
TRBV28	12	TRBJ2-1	CASYFGPDEQFF
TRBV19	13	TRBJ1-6	CASLGQSRSPLHF
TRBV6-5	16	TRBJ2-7	CASSYSGTGGLDEQYF
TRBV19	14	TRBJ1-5	CASNVGYSHQPQHF
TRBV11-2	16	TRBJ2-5	CASSRTSGRAPETQYF
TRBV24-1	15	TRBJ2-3	CATRAGGTGTDTQYF
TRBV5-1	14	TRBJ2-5	CASSLDVSQETQYF
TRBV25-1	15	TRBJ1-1	CASSDPSRDSLEAFF
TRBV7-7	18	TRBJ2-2	CASSLTPGTTGVTGELFF
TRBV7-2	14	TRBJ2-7	CASSPLAGGYEQYF
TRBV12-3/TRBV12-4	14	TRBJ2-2	CASSKTGATGELFF
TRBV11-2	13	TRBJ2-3	CASSLRPPVSQYF
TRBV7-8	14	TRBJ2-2	CASSSTGGYGELFF
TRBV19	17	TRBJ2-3	CASSILLAGASTDTQYF
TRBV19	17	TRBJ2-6	CASTRTGVGSGANVLTF
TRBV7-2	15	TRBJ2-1	CASSLFRTSNNEQFF
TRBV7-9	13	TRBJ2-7	CASSLRQNYEQYF
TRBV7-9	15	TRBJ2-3	CASSLQTKRTDTQYF
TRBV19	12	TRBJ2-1	CASSITSGLQFF